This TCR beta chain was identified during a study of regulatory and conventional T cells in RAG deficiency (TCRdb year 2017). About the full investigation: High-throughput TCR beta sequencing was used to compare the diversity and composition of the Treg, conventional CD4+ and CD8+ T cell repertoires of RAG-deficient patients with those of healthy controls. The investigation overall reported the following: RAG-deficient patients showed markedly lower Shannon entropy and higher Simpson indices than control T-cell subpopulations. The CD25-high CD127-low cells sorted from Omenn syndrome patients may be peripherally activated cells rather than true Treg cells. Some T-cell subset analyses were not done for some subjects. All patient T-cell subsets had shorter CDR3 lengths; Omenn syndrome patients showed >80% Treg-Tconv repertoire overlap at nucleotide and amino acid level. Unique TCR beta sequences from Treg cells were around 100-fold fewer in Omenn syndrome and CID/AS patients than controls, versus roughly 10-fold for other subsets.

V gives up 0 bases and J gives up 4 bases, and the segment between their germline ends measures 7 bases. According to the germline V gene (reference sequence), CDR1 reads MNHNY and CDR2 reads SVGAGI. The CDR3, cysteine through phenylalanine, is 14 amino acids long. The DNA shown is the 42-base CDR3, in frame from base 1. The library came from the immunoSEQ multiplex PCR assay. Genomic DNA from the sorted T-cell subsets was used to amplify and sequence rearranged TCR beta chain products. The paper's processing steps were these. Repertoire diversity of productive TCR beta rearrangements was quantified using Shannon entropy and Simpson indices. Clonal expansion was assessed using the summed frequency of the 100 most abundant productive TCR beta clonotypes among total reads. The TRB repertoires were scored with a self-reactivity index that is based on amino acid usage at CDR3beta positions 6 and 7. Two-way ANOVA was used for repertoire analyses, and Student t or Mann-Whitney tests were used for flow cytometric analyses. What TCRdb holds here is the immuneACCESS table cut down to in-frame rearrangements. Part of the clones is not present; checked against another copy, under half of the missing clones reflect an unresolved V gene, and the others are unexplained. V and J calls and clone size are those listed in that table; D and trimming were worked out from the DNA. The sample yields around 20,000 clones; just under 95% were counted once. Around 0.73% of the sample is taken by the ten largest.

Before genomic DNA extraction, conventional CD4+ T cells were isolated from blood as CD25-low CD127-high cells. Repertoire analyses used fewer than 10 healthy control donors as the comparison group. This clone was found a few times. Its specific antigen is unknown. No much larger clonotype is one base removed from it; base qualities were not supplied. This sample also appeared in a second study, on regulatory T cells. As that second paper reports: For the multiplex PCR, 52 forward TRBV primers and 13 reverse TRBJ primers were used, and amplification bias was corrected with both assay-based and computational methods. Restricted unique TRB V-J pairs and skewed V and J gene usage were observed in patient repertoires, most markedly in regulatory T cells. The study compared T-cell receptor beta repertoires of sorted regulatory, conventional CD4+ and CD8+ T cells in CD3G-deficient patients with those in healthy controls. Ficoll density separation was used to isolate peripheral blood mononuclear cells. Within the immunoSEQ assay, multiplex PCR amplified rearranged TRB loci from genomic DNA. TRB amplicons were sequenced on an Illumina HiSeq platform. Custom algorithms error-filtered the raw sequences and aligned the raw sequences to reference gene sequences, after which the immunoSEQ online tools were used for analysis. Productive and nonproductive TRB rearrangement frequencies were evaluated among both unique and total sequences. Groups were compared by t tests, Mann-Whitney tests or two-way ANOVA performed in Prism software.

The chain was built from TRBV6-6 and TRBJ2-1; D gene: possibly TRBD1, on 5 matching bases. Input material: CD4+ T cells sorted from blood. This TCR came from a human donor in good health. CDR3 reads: CASSYSQVYNEQFF. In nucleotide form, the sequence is TGTGCCAGCAGTTACTCACAGGTATACAATGAGCAGTTCTTC.